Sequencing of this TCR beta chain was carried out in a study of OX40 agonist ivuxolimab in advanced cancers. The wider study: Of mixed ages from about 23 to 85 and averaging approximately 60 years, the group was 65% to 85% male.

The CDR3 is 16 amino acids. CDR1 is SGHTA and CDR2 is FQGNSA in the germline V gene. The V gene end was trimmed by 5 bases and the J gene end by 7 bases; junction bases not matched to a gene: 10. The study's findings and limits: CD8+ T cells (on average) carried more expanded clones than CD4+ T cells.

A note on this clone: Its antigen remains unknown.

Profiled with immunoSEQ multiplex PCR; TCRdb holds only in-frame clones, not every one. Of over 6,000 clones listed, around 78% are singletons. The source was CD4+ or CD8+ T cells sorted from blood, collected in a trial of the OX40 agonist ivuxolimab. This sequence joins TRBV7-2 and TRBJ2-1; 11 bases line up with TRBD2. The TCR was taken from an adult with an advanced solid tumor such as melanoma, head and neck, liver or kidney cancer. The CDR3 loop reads CASSPIAGGRSNEQFF. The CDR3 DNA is TGTGCCAGCAGCCCCATAGCGGGGGGGCGATCGAATGAGCAGTTCTTC.